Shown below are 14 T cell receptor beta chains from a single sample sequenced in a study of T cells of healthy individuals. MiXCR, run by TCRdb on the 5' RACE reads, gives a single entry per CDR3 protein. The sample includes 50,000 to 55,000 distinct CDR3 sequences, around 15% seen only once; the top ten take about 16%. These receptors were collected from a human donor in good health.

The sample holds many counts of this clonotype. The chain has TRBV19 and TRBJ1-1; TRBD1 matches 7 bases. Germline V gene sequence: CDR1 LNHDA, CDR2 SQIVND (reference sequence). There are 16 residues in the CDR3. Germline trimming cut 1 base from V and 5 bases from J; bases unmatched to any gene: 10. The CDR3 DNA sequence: TGTGCCAGTAGTATAGGCACGGGACAGCCAAGGACTGAAGCTTTCTTT. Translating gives CASSIGTGQPRTEAFF. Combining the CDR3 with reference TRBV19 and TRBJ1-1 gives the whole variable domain DGGITQSPKYLFRKEGQNVTLSCEQNLNHDAMYWYRQDPGQGLRLIYYSQIVNDFQKGDIAEGYSVSREKKESFPLTVTSAQKNPTAFYLCASSIGTGQPRTEAFFGQGTRLTVV.

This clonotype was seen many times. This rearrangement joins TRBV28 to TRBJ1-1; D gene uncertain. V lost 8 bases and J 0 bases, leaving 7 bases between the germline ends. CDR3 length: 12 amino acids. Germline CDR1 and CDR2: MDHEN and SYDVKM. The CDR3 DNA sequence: TGTGCCAGCCAAACAGTGAACACTGAAGCTTTCTTT. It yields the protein CASQTVNTEAFF.

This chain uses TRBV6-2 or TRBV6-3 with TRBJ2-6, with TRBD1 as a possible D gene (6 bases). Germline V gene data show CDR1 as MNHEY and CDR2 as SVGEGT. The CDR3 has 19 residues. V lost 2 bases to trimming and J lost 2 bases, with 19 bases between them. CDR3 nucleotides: TGTGCCAGCAGTTACCTCCTTGGACAGCTAGGGGCTGGGGCCAACGTCCTGACTTTC. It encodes CASSYLLGQLGAGANVLTF.

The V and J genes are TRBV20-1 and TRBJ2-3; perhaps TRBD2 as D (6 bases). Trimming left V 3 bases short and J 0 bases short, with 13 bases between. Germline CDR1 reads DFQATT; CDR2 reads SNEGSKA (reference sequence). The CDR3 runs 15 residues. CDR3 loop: CSASKGLTSTDTQYF. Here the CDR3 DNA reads TGCAGTGCTAGTAAGGGACTTACTAGCACAGATACGCAGTATTTT.

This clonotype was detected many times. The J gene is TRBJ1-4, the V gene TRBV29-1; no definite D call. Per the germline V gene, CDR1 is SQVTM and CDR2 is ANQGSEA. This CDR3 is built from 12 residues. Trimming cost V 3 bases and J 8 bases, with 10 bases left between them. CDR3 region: CSVEDDTEKLFF. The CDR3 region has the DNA TGCAGCGTTGAGGACGACACCGAAAAACTGTTTTTT.

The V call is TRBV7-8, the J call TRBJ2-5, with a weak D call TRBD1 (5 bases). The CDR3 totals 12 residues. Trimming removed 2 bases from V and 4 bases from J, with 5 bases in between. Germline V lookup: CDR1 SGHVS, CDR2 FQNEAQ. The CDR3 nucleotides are TGTGCCAGCAGCTTAAGGGGAGAGACCCAGTACTTC. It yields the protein CASSLRGETQYF.

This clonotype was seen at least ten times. The CDR3 here is CASSGRDRGHYGYTF. The CDR3 coding sequence is TGTGCCAGCAGCGGGAGGGACAGGGGCCACTATGGCTACACCTTC. The chain recombines TRBV5-6 with TRBJ1-2, with 10 nucleotides matching TRBD1. Germline loops: CDR1 SGHDT, CDR2 YYEEEE. Trimming cost V 4 bases and J 3 bases; bases outside gene matches: 6. This CDR3 is 15 amino acids long.

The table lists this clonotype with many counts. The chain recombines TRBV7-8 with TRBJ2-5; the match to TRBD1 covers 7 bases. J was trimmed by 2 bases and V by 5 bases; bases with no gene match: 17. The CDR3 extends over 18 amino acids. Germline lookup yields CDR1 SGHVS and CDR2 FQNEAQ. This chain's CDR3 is CASSLAGGLRALQETQYF. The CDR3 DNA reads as TGTGCCAGCAGCCTTGCAGGGGGTCTTAGAGCCTTACAAGAGACCCAGTACTTC.

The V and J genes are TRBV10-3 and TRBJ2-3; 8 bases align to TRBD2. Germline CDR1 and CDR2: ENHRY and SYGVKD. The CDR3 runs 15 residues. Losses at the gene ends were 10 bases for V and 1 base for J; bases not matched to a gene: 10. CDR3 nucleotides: TGTGCCACCACCTCCGGGCGGGAGGGCACAGATACGCAGTATTTT. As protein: CATTSGREGTDTQYF.

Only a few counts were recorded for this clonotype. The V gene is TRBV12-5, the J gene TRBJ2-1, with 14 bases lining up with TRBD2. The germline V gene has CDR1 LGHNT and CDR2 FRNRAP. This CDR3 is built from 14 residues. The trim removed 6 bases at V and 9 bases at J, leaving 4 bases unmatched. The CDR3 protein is CASGTSGGAVEQFF. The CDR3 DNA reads TGTGCTAGTGGGACTAGCGGGGGGGCGGTTGAGCAGTTCTTC.

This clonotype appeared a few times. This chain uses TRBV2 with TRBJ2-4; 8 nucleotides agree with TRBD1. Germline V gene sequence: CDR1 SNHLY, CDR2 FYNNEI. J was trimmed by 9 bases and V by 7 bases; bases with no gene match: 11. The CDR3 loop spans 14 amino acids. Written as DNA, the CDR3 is TGTGCCAGCAATGGACAGGGAATCGGCGGCATTCAGTACTTC. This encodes CASNGQGIGGIQYF.

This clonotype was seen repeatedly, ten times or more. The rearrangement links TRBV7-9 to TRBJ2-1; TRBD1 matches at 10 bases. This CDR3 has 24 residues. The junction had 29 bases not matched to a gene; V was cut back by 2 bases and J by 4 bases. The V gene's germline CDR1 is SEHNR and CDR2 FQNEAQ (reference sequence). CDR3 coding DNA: TGTGCCAGCAGCTTATCCTTTTTGGGTTCGATGGGACAGGGGACTTCCCAGGGGTACAATGAGCAGTTCTTC. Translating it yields CASSLSFLGSMGQGTSQGYNEQFF.

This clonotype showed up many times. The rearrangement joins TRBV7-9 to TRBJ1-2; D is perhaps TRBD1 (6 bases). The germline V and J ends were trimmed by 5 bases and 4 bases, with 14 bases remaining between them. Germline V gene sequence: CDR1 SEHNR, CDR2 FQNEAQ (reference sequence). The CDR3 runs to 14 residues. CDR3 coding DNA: TGTGCCAGCAGCGAGGTGGGGGGCTTCTATGGCTACACCTTC. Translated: CASSEVGGFYGYTF.

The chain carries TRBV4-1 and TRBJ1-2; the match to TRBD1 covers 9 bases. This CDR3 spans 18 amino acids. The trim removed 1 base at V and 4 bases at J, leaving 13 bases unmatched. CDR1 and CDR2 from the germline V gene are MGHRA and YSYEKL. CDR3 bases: TGCGCCAGCAGCCAAGGATTTCCGGGACAGGGCCAATTCTATGGCTACACCTTC. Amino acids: CASSQGFPGQGQFYGYTF.